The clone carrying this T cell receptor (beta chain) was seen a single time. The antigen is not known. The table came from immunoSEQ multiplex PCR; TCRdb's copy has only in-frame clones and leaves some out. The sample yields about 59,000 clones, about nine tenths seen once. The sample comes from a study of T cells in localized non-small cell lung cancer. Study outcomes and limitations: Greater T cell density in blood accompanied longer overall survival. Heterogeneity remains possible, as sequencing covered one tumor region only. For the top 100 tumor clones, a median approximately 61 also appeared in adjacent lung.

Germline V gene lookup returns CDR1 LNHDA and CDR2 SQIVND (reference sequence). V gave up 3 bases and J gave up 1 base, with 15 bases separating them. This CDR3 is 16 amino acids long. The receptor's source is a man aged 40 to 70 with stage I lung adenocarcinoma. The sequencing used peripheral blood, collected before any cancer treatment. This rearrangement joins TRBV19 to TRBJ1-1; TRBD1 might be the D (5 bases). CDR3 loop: CASSIGPQGPNTEAFF. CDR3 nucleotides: TGTGCCAGTAGTATTGGCCCGCAGGGCCCGAACACTGAAGCTTTCTTT.